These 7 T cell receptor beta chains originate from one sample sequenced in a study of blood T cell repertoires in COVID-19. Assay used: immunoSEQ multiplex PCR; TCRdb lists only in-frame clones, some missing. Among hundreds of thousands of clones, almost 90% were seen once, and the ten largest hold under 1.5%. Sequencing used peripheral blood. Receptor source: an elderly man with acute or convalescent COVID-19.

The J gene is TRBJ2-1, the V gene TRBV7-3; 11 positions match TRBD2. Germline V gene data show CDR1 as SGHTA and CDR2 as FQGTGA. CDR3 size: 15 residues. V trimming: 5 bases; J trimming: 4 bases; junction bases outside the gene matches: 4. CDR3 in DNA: TGTGCCAGCAGCAAGACTAGCGGGACTTACAATGAGCAGTTCTTC. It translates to CASSKTSGTYNEQFF.

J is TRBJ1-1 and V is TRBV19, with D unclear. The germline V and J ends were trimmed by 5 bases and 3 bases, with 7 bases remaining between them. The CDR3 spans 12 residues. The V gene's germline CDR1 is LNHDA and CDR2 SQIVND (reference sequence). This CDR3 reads CASSWSDTEAFF. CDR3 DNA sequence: TGTGCCAGTAGTTGGTCGGACACTGAAGCTTTCTTT.

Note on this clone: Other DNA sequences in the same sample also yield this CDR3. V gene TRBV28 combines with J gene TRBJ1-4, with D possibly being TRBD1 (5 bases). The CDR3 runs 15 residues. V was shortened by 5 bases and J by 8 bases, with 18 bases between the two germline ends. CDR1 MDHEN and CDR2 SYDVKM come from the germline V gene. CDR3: CASSPPGQGSEKLFF. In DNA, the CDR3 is TGTGCCAGCAGTCCCCCCGGGCAGGGATCCGAAAAACTGTTTTTT. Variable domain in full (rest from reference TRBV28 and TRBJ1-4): DVKVTQSSRYLVKRTGEKVFLECVQDMDHENMFWYRQDPGLGLRLIYFSYDVKMKEKGDIPEGYSVSREKKERFSLILESASTNQTSMYLCASSPPGQGSEKLFFGSGTQLSVL.

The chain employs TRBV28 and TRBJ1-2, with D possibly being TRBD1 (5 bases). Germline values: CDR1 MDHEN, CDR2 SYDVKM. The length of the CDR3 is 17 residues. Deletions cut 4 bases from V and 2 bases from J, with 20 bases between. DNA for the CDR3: TGTGCCAGCAGTTCCTCCGTCGTAGTGGGGCCCAACTATGGCTACACCTTC. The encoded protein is CASSSSVVVGPNYGYTF.

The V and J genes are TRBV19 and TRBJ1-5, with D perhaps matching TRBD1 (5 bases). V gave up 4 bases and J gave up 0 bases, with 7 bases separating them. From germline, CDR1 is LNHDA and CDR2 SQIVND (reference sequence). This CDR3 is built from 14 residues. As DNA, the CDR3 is TGTGCCAGTAGTAATGGGGCTAGCAATCAGCCCCAGCATTTT. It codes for CASSNGASNQPQHF.

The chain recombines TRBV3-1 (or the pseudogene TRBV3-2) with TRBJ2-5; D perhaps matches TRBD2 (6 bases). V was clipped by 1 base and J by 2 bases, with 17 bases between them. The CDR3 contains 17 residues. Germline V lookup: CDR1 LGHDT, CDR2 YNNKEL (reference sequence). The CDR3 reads CASSQALGGAIQETQYF. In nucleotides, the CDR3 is TGTGCCAGCAGCCAAGCCCTCGGCGGGGCGATTCAAGAGACCCAGTACTTC.

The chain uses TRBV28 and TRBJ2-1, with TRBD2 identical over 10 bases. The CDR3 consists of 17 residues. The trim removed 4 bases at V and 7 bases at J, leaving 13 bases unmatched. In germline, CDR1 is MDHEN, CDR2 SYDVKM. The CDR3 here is CASSSIPGLANRNEQFF. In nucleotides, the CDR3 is TGTGCCAGCAGTTCCATCCCGGGACTAGCGAATAGGAATGAGCAGTTCTTC. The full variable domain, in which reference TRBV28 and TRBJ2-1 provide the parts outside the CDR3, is DVKVTQSSRYLVKRTGEKVFLECVQDMDHENMFWYRQDPGLGLRLIYFSYDVKMKEKGDIPEGYSVSREKKERFSLILESASTNQTSMYLCASSSIPGLANRNEQFFGPGTRLTVL.